The 28 T cell receptor beta chains given below trace back to one sample, sequenced in a study of metastatic and nonmetastatic thyroid tumors. Prior to thyroid surgery, none of the patients had received any treatment. TCRdb re-called the PCR reads via MiXCR. The sample contains about 50,000 clones, 20% of which appear only once. The sequenced material came from blood. The receptor set was obtained from a female donor with papillary thyroid cancer or a benign thyroid nodule (not recorded which). Some clones in this sample may be carry-over from other donors' samples.

This clone was detected only a few times. The chain uses TRBV15 and TRBJ2-6, with 7 bases that match TRBD1. From germline, CDR1 is LNHNV and CDR2 YYDKDF (reference sequence). The CDR3 length is 15 residues. The J segment lost 3 bases and the V segment lost 1 base, leaving 0 bases of the junction unmatched. The CDR3 nucleotides read TGTGCCACCAGCAGAGGACAGGGTGGGGCCAACGTCCTGACTTTC. Its translation: CATSRGQGGANVLTF.

This clone was seen repeatedly, ten times or more. This chain uses TRBV28 with TRBJ2-1; TRBD1 might be the D (6 bases). The CDR3 totals 12 residues. Germline V CDR1 and CDR2: MDHEN, SYDVKM. V was clipped by 6 bases and J by 5 bases, with 8 bases between them. CDR3 region: CASRSGDNEQFF. The CDR3 nucleotides are TGTGCCAGCAGGTCAGGGGACAATGAGCAGTTCTTC.

This chain joins TRBV11-2 and TRBJ1-1, with 8 bases aligning to TRBD1. V lost 4 bases to trimming and J lost 4 bases; unmatched junction nucleotides: 11. Looked up from germline, CDR1 is SGHAT and CDR2 is FQNNGV. This CDR3 is 16 amino acids long. CDR3 DNA sequence: TGTGCCAGCAGCTCCGGACAGGGACGGGCGGGCACTGAAGCTTTCTTT. Protein sequence: CASSSGQGRAGTEAFF.

This clone was found many times. The chain has TRBV2 and TRBJ2-7; 15 nucleotides line up with TRBD2. This CDR3 comprises 18 residues. V lost 4 bases, J lost 6 bases, and 13 bases stayed unmatched. Per the germline V gene, CDR1 is SNHLY and CDR2 is FYNNEI. CDR3 nucleotide sequence: TGTGCCAGCAGTGGTCGGACTAGCGGGAGGGCCTCTCCTCTCGAGCAGTACTTC. It translates to CASSGRTSGRASPLEQYF.

This clone was counted at least ten times. The chain has TRBV6-1 and TRBJ2-7, with D perhaps TRBD1 (5 bases). Looked up from germline, CDR1 is MNHNS and CDR2 is SASEGT. The CDR3 extends over 12 amino acids. V lost 6 bases, J lost 3 bases, and 9 bases lay in between. CDR3 sequence: CASSRQIYEQYF. The CDR3 DNA reads as TGTGCCAGCAGCCGACAGATCTACGAGCAGTACTTC.

In this sample, this clone turned up many times. The chain employs TRBV2 and TRBJ2-5, with 9 bases matching TRBD1. Trimming at V came to 8 bases and at J to 7 bases, leaving 14 bases not matched to a gene. The CDR3 length is 15 residues. Germline loops: CDR1 SNHLY, CDR2 FYNNEI. For the CDR3, the DNA is TGTGCCAGCTCATTATCGGGACAGGGATTTAGGACCCAGTACTTC. Translation gives CASSLSGQGFRTQYF.

This clone was detected ten times or more. The chain joins TRBV5-6 to TRBJ2-3, with 11 positions matching TRBD2. This CDR3 contains 17 residues. Germline assignment: CDR1 SGHDT and CDR2 YYEEEE. The junction had 13 bases not matched to a gene; V was cut back by 6 bases and J by 4 bases. The CDR3 sequence: CASTLYSASGRPDTQYF. The CDR3 DNA reads as TGTGCCAGCACTCTATACTCGGCTAGCGGGAGGCCAGATACGCAGTATTTT.

V is TRBV7-3 and J is TRBJ2-7; the match to TRBD1 covers 7 bases. The trim removed 5 bases at V and 6 bases at J, leaving 16 bases unmatched. The CDR3 length is 16 residues. Germline V gene lookup returns CDR1 SGHTA and CDR2 FQGTGA. This CDR3 reads CASSPSFGYHRGEQYF. The DNA for the CDR3 is TGTGCCAGCAGCCCCTCATTCGGTTACCACAGGGGCGAGCAGTACTTC.

This clone came up many times. V usage is TRBV10-1 and J usage is TRBJ2-7; no firm D call. V was trimmed by 3 bases and J by 5 bases, leaving 8 bases between them. CDR1 WNHNN and CDR2 SYGVQD come from the germline V gene (reference sequence). The CDR3 has 12 residues. CDR3 sequence: CASSDQSHEQYF. The CDR3 DNA reads TGCGCCAGCAGTGATCAAAGCCACGAGCAGTACTTC.

Ten or more counts support this clone. The chain recombines TRBV10-2 with TRBJ1-3; D may be TRBD1 (6 bases). This CDR3 has 14 amino acids. V dropped 6 bases and J dropped 0 bases, with 9 bases sitting between them. Germline V lookup: CDR1 WSHSY, CDR2 SAAADI. CDR3 DNA sequence: TGCGCCAGCAGACGGACAGACTCTGGAAACACCATATATTTT. It is translated as CASRRTDSGNTIYF.

This clone has ten or more counts. The DNA for the CDR3 is TGTGCCAGTAGGCAACAGGGGGGAGCCGGGGAGCTGTTTTTT. It translates to CASRQQGGAGELFF. This sequence joins TRBV19 and TRBJ2-2; 8 bases agree with TRBD1. The junction had 6 bases not matched to a gene; V was cut back by 6 bases and J by 6 bases. Germline CDR1 LNHDA, CDR2 SQIVND (reference sequence). The length of the CDR3 is 14 residues.

This clone was recorded at least ten times. This likely comes from a read error, as the CDR3 has no conserved phenylalanine or tryptophan at its end. The genes are TRBV30 and TRBJ1-5; D ambiguous. With 0 bases removed from V and 2 bases from J, the gap between germline ends came to 5 bases. The CDR3 spans 13 residues. Germline lookup yields CDR1 GTSNPN and CDR2 SVGIG (reference sequence). The DNA for the CDR3 is TGTGCCTGGAGTGTACACGGCAATCAGCCCCAGCATTCT. Protein product: CAWSVHGNQPQHS.

This clone was counted ten times or more. The V gene is TRBV14, the J gene TRBJ2-7, with TRBD2 matching 10 bases. CDR3 length: 14 amino acids. Trimming cost V 8 bases and J 1 base; bases outside gene matches: 5. CDR1 SGHDN and CDR2 FVKESK come from the germline V gene. The CDR3 bases are TGTGCCAGCCGCGCTAGCGGGAGTTCCTACGAGCAGTACTTC. This sequence encodes CASRASGSSYEQYF.

On this clone itself: One base away lies a much larger clone, so this may be a sequencing read error. The chain has TRBV6-1 and TRBJ2-2; 12 nucleotides line up with TRBD2. The germline V gene has CDR1 MNHNS and CDR2 SASEGT. The CDR3 spans 15 residues. V lost 7 bases and J lost 9; bases outside the gene matches: 9. This CDR3 reads CASIPGLAGTRELFF. The CDR3 nucleotides read TGTGCCAGCATCCCTGGACTAGCGGGAACCCGGGAGCTGTTTTTT.

This clone was counted many times. The chain uses TRBV28 and TRBJ1-2, with 8 positions matching TRBD1. The CDR3 totals 15 residues. CDR1 and CDR2 (germline): MDHEN, SYDVKM. Unmatched junction bases numbered 5, after V lost 4 bases and J lost 1 base. CDR3 DNA sequence: TGTGCCAGCAGTTCAGACAGGGGCCATAACTATGGCTACACCTTC. Translated: CASSSDRGHNYGYTF.

This clone occurred many times. The CDR3 loop is CATADREGSPLHF. CDR3 in DNA: TGTGCCACCGCAGACAGGGAAGGTTCACCCCTCCACTTT. This sequence joins TRBV28 and TRBJ1-6; 7 bases line up with TRBD1. The germline V gene encodes CDR1 MDHEN and CDR2 SYDVKM. Trimming cost V 10 bases and J 9 bases; bases outside gene matches: 9. The CDR3 extends over 13 amino acids. The full variable domain, rest sourced from reference TRBV28 and TRBJ1-6, is DVKVTQSSRYLVKRTGEKVFLECVQDMDHENMFWYRQDPGLGLRLIYFSYDVKMKEKGDIPEGYSVSREKKERFSLILESASTNQTSMYLCATADREGSPLHFGNGTRLTVT.

This clone has a count of ten or more. The chain links TRBV6-1 to TRBJ2-2; TRBD1 matches at 7 bases. From germline, CDR1 is MNHNS and CDR2 SASEGT. This CDR3 has 16 residues. After removal of 6 bases from V and 1 base from J, the junction contained 8 bases not matched to a gene. The CDR3 nucleotides are TGTGCCAGCAGCCGACAGGGTTCGATGAACACCGGGGAGCTGTTTTTT. Translated: CASSRQGSMNTGELFF.

The sample holds many counts of this clone. The chain employs TRBV7-2 and TRBJ2-2, with 7 positions matching TRBD2. CDR1 SGHTA and CDR2 FQGNSA come from the germline V gene. The CDR3 length is 15 residues. The J segment lost 5 bases and the V segment lost 1 base, leaving 4 bases of the junction unmatched. The CDR3 DNA reads as TGTGCCAGCAGCTTAGGGCTAGCGGAAACCGGGGAGCTGTTTTTT. Translating gives CASSLGLAETGELFF.

This clone has only a few counts. It may be a read error: a sequence one base away is much more abundant. The conserved closing phenylalanine or tryptophan is absent in this CDR3, likely reflecting a read error. J is TRBJ1-2 and V is TRBV29-1; D uncertain. V lost 3 bases and J 2 bases, leaving 13 bases between the germline ends. This CDR3 region has 14 residues. CDR1 is SQVTM and CDR2 is ANQGSEA in the germline V gene. CDR3 nucleotide sequence: TGCAGCGTTGACCCCCAAGACCTAAACTATGGCTACACCATC. The encoded protein is CSVDPQDLNYGYTI.

This clone was observed a handful of times. The rearrangement links TRBV27 to TRBJ1-2; 7 positions match TRBD1. The length of the CDR3 is 18 residues. The J segment lost 10 bases and the V segment lost 5 bases, leaving 25 bases of the junction unmatched. Germline assignment: CDR1 MNHEY and CDR2 SMNVEV (reference sequence). The CDR3 DNA sequence: TGTGCCAGCAGTCCCAGAGGGGGGACAGTCCCGACTAAGGGTGTCTACACCTTC. Protein sequence: CASSPRGGTVPTKGVYTF.

This clone was counted between two and nine times. A much more abundant neighbour one base away suggests this may be a read error. The sample has other DNA sequences that encode this CDR3 too. The J gene is TRBJ2-5, the V gene TRBV19, with 7 bases fitting TRBD2. The CDR3 has 15 amino acids. Losses at the gene ends were 1 base for V and 1 base for J; bases not matched to a gene: 3. From germline, CDR1 is LNHDA and CDR2 SQIVND (reference sequence). CDR3 coding DNA: TGTGCCAGTAGTATAGCTAGCGGTTCCCAAGAGACCCAGTACTTC. Protein: CASSIASGSQETQYF. Complete variable domain (other parts from reference TRBV19 and TRBJ2-5): DGGITQSPKYLFRKEGQNVTLSCEQNLNHDAMYWYRQDPGQGLRLIYYSQIVNDFQKGDIAEGYSVSREKKESFPLTVTSAQKNPTAFYLCASSIASGSQETQYFGPGTRLLVL.

CDR3 nucleotides: TGTGCCAGCAGCCAACTCCAGGTACAGTGGACGGGCTATGGCTACACCTTC. Its protein is CASSQLQVQWTGYGYTF. V and J are TRBV3-1 and TRBJ1-2; D is unresolved. In germline, CDR1 is LGHDT, CDR2 YNNKEL (reference sequence). The V gene lost 2 bases and the J gene lost 4 bases, with 20 bases spanning the gap. The CDR3 consists of 17 residues. Full variable domain (outside the CDR3, taken from reference TRBV3-1 and TRBJ1-2): DTAVSQTPKYLVTQMGNDKSIKCEQNLGHDTMYWYKQDSKKFLKIMFSYNNKELIINETVPNRFSPKSPDKAHLNLHINSLELGDSAVYFCASSQLQVQWTGYGYTFGSGTRLTVV.

This clone was observed at least ten times. The chain links TRBV2 to TRBJ2-1; D might be TRBD2 (6 bases). The V gene lost 5 bases and the J gene lost 7 bases, with 15 bases spanning the gap. The CDR3 contains 14 residues. Germline CDR1 is SNHLY and CDR2 is FYNNEI. CDR3 sequence reads: CASSFLGGWNEQFF. The CDR3 DNA follows: TGTGCCAGCAGTTTCCTTGGAGGGTGGAATGAGCAGTTCTTC.

This clone was detected many times. The chain is built from TRBV9 and TRBJ1-1; D possibly corresponds to TRBD1 (5 bases). The CDR3 is made up of 14 amino acids. Trimming took off 6 bases at V and 2 bases at J, with 14 bases between the two ends. CDR1 and CDR2 from the germline V gene are SGDLS and YYNGEE. CDR3 loop: CASTGTGTNTEAFF. For the CDR3, the DNA is TGTGCCAGCACAGGGACGGGAACCAACACTGAAGCTTTCTTT. The complete variable domain, with remaining parts taken from reference TRBV9 and TRBJ1-1, reads DSGVTQTPKHLITATGQRVTLRCSPRSGDLSVYWYQQSLDQGLQFLIQYYNGEERAKGNILERFSAQQFPDLHSELNLSSLELGDSALYFCASTGTGTNTEAFFGQGTRLTVV.

This clone was observed a few times. A much larger clone differs from this one at a single base, so this may be a read error. The chain employs TRBV29-1 and TRBJ2-1; D unclear. The V end was cut by 4 bases, the J end by 8 bases, with 15 bases between. The CDR3 contains 13 residues. Germline values: CDR1 SQVTM, CDR2 ANQGSEA. CDR3 residues: CSVVVLDYYEQFF. CDR3 in DNA: TGCAGCGTTGTTGTCCTGGATTACTATGAGCAGTTCTTC.

This clone was recorded at least ten times. The rearrangement links TRBV29-1 to TRBJ1-2, with no clear D. V was pared by 0 bases and J by 4 bases, with 12 bases between. The CDR3 extends over 14 amino acids. Germline CDR1 reads SQVTM; CDR2 reads ANQGSEA. This CDR3 reads CSVEDIWEGYGYTF. CDR3 sequence (DNA): TGCAGCGTTGAAGATATTTGGGAGGGCTATGGCTACACCTTC.

This clone was seen more than once but under ten times. It is likely a read error, because the conserved phenylalanine at the end of the CDR3 is missing. The DNA is omitted, as the CDR3 cannot be located on it reliably, and the CDR3 follows TCRdb's listing. The chain combines TRBV7-3 with TRBJ2-1. The CDR3 contains 10 residues when both ends are counted. Germline loops: CDR1 SGHTA, CDR2 FQGTGA. CDR3: CASSSYRRIR.

This clone was counted at least ten times. The chain has TRBV4-2 and TRBJ1-1; D unclear. Per the germline V gene, CDR1 is LGHNA and CDR2 is YNFKEQ. The CDR3 is 17 amino acids. Trimming cost V 0 bases and J 5 bases, with 19 bases left between them. The CDR3 reads CASSQDENAQAGTEAFF. The CDR3 DNA follows: TGTGCCAGCAGCCAAGATGAAAATGCCCAGGCGGGGACTGAAGCTTTCTTT.